These 8 T cell receptor beta chains were sequenced from one sample in a study of breast tumors, draining lymph nodes, adjacent tissues. Using its own MiXCR run on the multiplex PCR reads, TCRdb lists one record per CDR3 protein. The sample contains about 15,000 distinct CDR3 sequences, 45% of which appear only once. The sequenced sample consisted of tumor-adjacent breast tissue. The receptors derive from a female donor with breast cancer. Some clones in this sample may be carry-over from other donors' samples.

In this sample, this clonotype turned up many times. The chain combines TRBV6-5 with TRBJ1-6; D is possibly TRBD1 (5 bases). Germline CDR1 MNHEY, CDR2 SVGAGI. The germline V and J ends were trimmed by 2 bases and 0 bases, with 5 bases remaining between them. The CDR3 loop spans 15 amino acids. The CDR3 loop is CASSYRGSYNSPLHF. In nucleotides, the CDR3 is TGTGCCAGCAGTTACAGGGGCTCCTATAATTCACCCCTCCACTTT.

This clonotype was counted at least ten times. A much larger clonotype is one base distant, so this may be a read error. The rearrangement uses TRBV20-1 and TRBJ2-7; 7 bases line up with TRBD2. The CDR3 runs to 14 residues. The trim removed 0 bases at V and 6 bases at J, leaving 8 bases unmatched. Germline CDR1 and CDR2: DFQATT and SNEGSKA (reference sequence). The CDR3 sequence: CSARDERDHSEQYF. DNA of the CDR3: TGCAGTGCTAGAGATGAGCGGGACCACTCCGAGCAGTACTTC.

The CDR3 nucleotides are TGTGCCAGCAGCTTACAGGGGGCAGATACGCAGTATTTT. Protein product: CASSLQGADTQYF. The chain couples TRBV7-3 to TRBJ2-3; 7 bases line up with TRBD1. Germline-derived CDR1 and CDR2 are SGHTA and FQGTGA. The CDR3 consists of 13 residues. With V trimmed by 2 bases and J by 4 bases, 0 bases remained unmatched.

This clonotype was detected ten times or more. The chain employs TRBV6-5 and TRBJ2-2; 10 nucleotides line up with TRBD2. The CDR3 has 15 residues. CDR1 and CDR2 (germline): MNHEY, SVGAGI. After removal of 6 bases from V and 5 bases from J, the junction contained 6 bases not matched to a gene. The CDR3 DNA follows: TGTGCCAGCAGCCCTTCTAGCGGGAGAACCGGGGAGCTGTTTTTT. It specifies CASSPSSGRTGELFF.

This rearrangement joins TRBV29-1 to TRBJ2-3; D call uncertain. The CDR3 contains 13 residues. The ends were cut back, 0 bases at V and 6 bases at J, with 10 bases in the middle. Germline V gene lookup returns CDR1 SQVTM and CDR2 ANQGSEA. Here the CDR3 reads CSVEEPRQDTQYF. Written as DNA, the CDR3 is TGCAGCGTTGAAGAGCCCCGGCAGGATACGCAGTATTTT.

This clonotype occurred many times. V is TRBV6-6 and J is TRBJ2-6; TRBD1 might be the D (5 bases). The germline V and J ends were trimmed by 5 bases and 0 bases, with 11 bases remaining between them. The germline V gene has CDR1 MNHNY and CDR2 SVGAGI (reference sequence). The CDR3 is 16 residues long. CDR3 sequence reads: CASSPDTISGANVLTF. Here the CDR3 DNA reads TGTGCCAGCAGTCCGGACACTATCTCTGGGGCCAACGTCCTGACTTTC.

V usage is TRBV15 and J usage is TRBJ2-3; D call uncertain. CDR3 length: 12 residues. V was shortened by 6 bases and J by 6 bases, with 10 bases between the two germline ends. Per germline, CDR1 LNHNV and CDR2 YYDKDF (reference sequence). The CDR3 nucleotides read TGTGCCACCAGTCAAAATTCGGATACGCAGTATTTT. It encodes CATSQNSDTQYF. Combining the CDR3 with reference TRBV15 and TRBJ2-3 gives the whole variable domain DAMVIQNPRYQVTQFGKPVTLSCSQTLNHNVMYWYQQKSSQAPKLLFHYYDKDFNNEADTPDNFQSRRPNTSFCFLDIRSPGLGDTAMYLCATSQNSDTQYFGPGTRLTVL.

On this clonotype: A much larger clone sits a single nucleotide away, making a read error possible. This chain connects TRBV5-6 to TRBJ2-4; D possibly uses TRBD1 or TRBD2 (5 bases each). Germline loops: CDR1 SGHDT, CDR2 YYEEEE. V was shortened by 0 bases and J by 1 base, with 11 bases between the two germline ends. The CDR3 is made up of 16 amino acids. The CDR3 here is CASSLGDARAKNIQYF. DNA of the CDR3: TGTGCCAGCAGCTTGGGGGACGCGAGGGCCAAAAACATTCAGTACTTC.